This T cell receptor beta chain is drawn from a study of T cell changes during pregnancy in multiple sclerosis. Clones were read by immunoSEQ multiplex PCR, and TCRdb kept only the in-frame ones, dropping some. The sample shows 55,000 to 95,000 clones, around nine tenths of them seen only once. V gave up 0 bases and J gave up 1 base, with 9 bases separating them. From germline, CDR1 is SGHTA and CDR2 FQGTGA. The length of the CDR3 is 15 residues. Sequenced here: peripheral blood, sampled in the second trimester of pregnancy. The TCR sequence derives from a female donor in good health, enrolled as a control in a pregnancy study. The chain joins TRBV7-3 to TRBJ1-1, with D perhaps matching TRBD1 (5 bases). DNA for the CDR3: TGTGCCAGCAGCTTAACGGGGCAGGGGAACACTGAAGCTTTCTTT. Its translation: CASSLTGQGNTEAFF.